Listed below are T cell receptor beta chains from one sample, sequenced in a study of T cell repertoires in cytomegalovirus infection. Their specific antigens are unknown. Via MiXCR, TCRdb re-called the reads, giving one row per CDR3 protein. The sample shows some 110,000 distinct CDR3 sequences, 10% of them seen only once. Sequencing was performed on PBMCs, sequenced either directly or after in vitro stimulation (not recorded which). The receptors stem from a human donor in good health (CMV status not recorded). Some clones in this sample may be carry-over from other donors' samples. The CDR3 runs from the conserved cysteine through the conserved F or W. D genes are given only for firm matches. Rows give clone size only sometimes, using once, few, many, or a class for an expanded clone.

TRBJ1-1 many TRBV5-4 15 TRBD1 TGTGCCAGCAGCGCCGAGACAGGGAGCGTCACTGAAGCTTTCTTT CASSAETGSVTEAFF
TRBJ2-6 NA TRBV12-5 20 NA TGTGCTAGTTGGACCGATTTAATCCGGGACGCGAACTCTGGGGCCAACGTCCTGACTTTC CASWTDLIRDANSGANVLTF
TRBJ2-1 few TRBV7-4 16 NA TGTGCCAGCAGTAGGAACACTCCGAGCTCCTACAATGAGCAGTTCTTC CASSRNTPSSYNEQFF
TRBJ1-1 many TRBV12-3/TRBV12-4 15 NA TGTGCCAGCAGATCTAGTGGGACCTCTCTTGCTGAAGCTTTCTTT CASRSSGTSLAEAFF
TRBJ2-3 few TRBV18 15 NA TGTGCCAGCTCACCAGTGGGACCTGCCACAGATACGCAGTATTTT CASSPVGPATDTQYF
TRBJ1-4 many TRBV6-1 15 TRBD1 TGTGCCCTAAGGGAAGGGGGACAGGGCTTTGAAAAACTGTTTTTT CALREGGQGFEKLFF
TRBJ1-6 many TRBV7-2 15 NA TGTGCCAGCAGCTTAGTCCGGGAGAATAATTCACCCCTCCACTTT CASSLVRENNSPLHF
TRBJ2-5 many TRBV7-2 14 NA TGTGCCAGCAGCCGTGGACAGTCGGCGGAGACCCAGTACTTC CASSRGQSAETQYF
TRBJ2-3 few TRBV5-6 16 TRBD2 TGTGCCAGCAGCTCGCAACTAGCGCGGGCCACAGATACGCAGTATTTT CASSSQLARATDTQYF
TRBJ2-5 many TRBV11-3 14 NA TGTGCCAGCAGCTCCCCGGGCCTTTCTGAGACCCAGTACTTC CASSSPGLSETQYF
TRBJ2-1 NA TRBV19 14 TRBD2 TGTGCCAGTCGACGGACTAGCGGGAAGTATGAGCAGTTCTTC CASRRTSGKYEQFF
TRBJ2-1 many TRBV20-1 14 TRBD2 TGCAGTGCGACTAGCGGGAGGGCCGGCAATGAGCAGTTCTTC CSATSGRAGNEQFF
TRBJ2-1 few TRBV12-3/TRBV12-4 13 TRBD2 TGTGCCAGCCAGGCTAGCGGGATAAATGAGCAGTTCTTC CASQASGINEQFF